This T cell receptor beta chain was documented in a study of T-cell reconstitution after alpha-beta-depleted transplantation in children (dated by TCRdb to 2015 to 2016). Notes on the research overall: Using TCR repertoire profiling, the study followed T-cell immune reconstitution in a quantitative way in children after TCRalphabeta/CD19-depleted allogeneic hematopoietic cell transplantation. The research as a whole found: Hyperexpanded clone frequencies declined over subsequent months; after one year, T-cell counts and TCRbeta diversity were mostly attributed to newly produced T cells. The apparently early alphabetaT-cell count recovery about two months after transplant was reportedly dependent on only several hundred rapidly expanded clones derived from non-depleted graft cells. In some patients, the high TCRbeta diversity seen at day 60 was put down to recipient T cells and intrathymic progenitors that had survived conditioning.

This sample's treatment or condition label indicates: allogeneic hematopoietic cell transplantation with graft depleted of TCRalphabeta T cells and CD19 B cells. The children who served as transplant recipients had been given grafts of TCRalphabeta/CD19-depleted allogeneic hematopoietic cells. Comments on this clonotype: What this receptor recognizes is not known. Since a much larger clone is just one base distant, this may be a read error.

The library was obtained by PCR. The run used an Illumina HiSeq 2500. To normalize quantification of the TCRbeta repertoire, the TCR libraries were built with molecular barcoding that relied on unique molecular identifiers. Clones were called with MiXCR by TCRdb after fastp trimmed the public reads at Q25, and only in-frame beta chains were retained. Each entry is one CDR3 protein sequence, shown with its most common DNA and genes. The sample contains about 260,000 distinct CDR3 sequences, approximately 8.9% of them found a single time. 6.3% of the sample goes to the ten largest clones. The CDR3 starts with the cysteine, ends with the phenylalanine, and has 11 residues. Left in the record is the CDR3 DNA by itself, 33 bases read in frame from the first base. CDR1 and CDR2 are read off the germline V gene as KGHSH and LQKENI.

The chain is made from TRBV18 and TRBJ2-5; a weak D assignment points to TRBD2 (6 bases agree). This sample comprised PBMCs, mostly from graft donor cells, obtained 180 days after TCRalphabeta/CD19-depleted stem cell transplant. The sequence was obtained from a male patient younger than 18 who had a stem cell transplant for acute lymphoblastic leukemia, so the T cells may come from the graft donor. CDR3 loop: CASHSGENQYF. In nucleotides, the sequence is TGTGCCAGTCATTCGGGAGAGAACCAGTACTTC.